The entry below gives a single TCR beta chain sequence along with its context. Antigen unknown. This sample was included in a study of siplizumab effects on memory and regulatory T cells. Regarding the study as a whole: It was never confirmed that proliferating Tregs from siplizumab cultures were suppressive. Naive T cells were seemingly more diverse than memory cells, and major contributions to the alloresponse seemed to be made by them.

The germline CDR1 and CDR2 sequences are SGHVS and FQNEAQ. Trimming shortened V by 8 bases and J by 6 bases, and 12 bases separated the two germline ends. There are 12 residues in the CDR3. Clones were sequenced by immunoSEQ multiplex PCR, and TCRdb holds only the in-frame ones, with some missing. The data show over 95,000 clones, with around 95% seen just once and over 0.15% held by the top ten. The receptor was isolated from a human donor in good health. The chain employs TRBV7-8 and TRBJ2-3; D is ambiguous. Source material: non-Treg CD4+ T cells sorted from blood. The CDR3 region is CASGRHGDTQYF. As DNA, the CDR3 is TGTGCCAGCGGCCGCCATGGGGATACGCAGTATTTT. Full variable domain (rest looked up from reference TRBV7-8 and TRBJ2-3): GAGVSQSPRYKVAKRGQDVALRCDPISGHVSLFWYQQALGQGPEFLTYFQNEAQLDKSGLPSDRFFAERPEGSVSTLKIQRTQQEDSAVYLCASGRHGDTQYFGPGTRLTVL.